These 16 T cell receptor beta chains share one sample of origin, sequenced in a study of CD8+ T cells in alopecia areata (dated by TCRdb to 2017 to 2018). In light of the paper, this sample's treatment or condition label describes: oral pan-JAK inhibitor, 5-10 mg twice daily. The library was built by means of the immunoSEQ multiplex PCR assay. RNA was extracted from all samples and reverse transcribed into cDNA, which served as template for TCR sequencing. TCRdb re-hosts the immuneACCESS table, in-frame sequences only. Its copies lack some clones; in the studies checked, an unresolved V gene accounts for under half of them, and the cause for the rest is not known. The sample has around 300,000 clones on record, about 62% of them singletons. Jointly, the top ten make up 0.93% of the sample. Sequences were derived from CD4+ T cells sorted from blood, sampled at week 52, from a patient treated with tofacitinib. These receptors were collected from a human donor with alopecia areata.

The V gene is TRBV30, the J gene TRBJ1-1; D is unresolved. From germline, CDR1 is GTSNPN and CDR2 SVGIG (reference sequence). V was trimmed by 0 bases and J by 8 bases, leaving 7 bases between them. The CDR3 extends over 11 amino acids. CDR3 bases: TGTGCCTGGAGTGTGCAGGACGAAGCTTTCTTT. As protein: CAWSVQDEAFF. The variable domain in full, with the rest retrieved from reference TRBV30 and TRBJ1-1, is SQTIHQWPATLVQPVGSPLSLECTVEGTSNPNLYWYRQAAGRGLQLLFYSVGIGQISSEVPQNLSASRPQDRQFILSSKKLLLSDSGFYLCAWSVQDEAFFGQGTRLTVV.

This clone was recorded a few times. V gene TRBV29-1 combines with J gene TRBJ2-2; D uncertain. The CDR3 covers 16 residues. Trimming stripped 4 bases from V and 0 bases from J, with 15 bases between. From germline, CDR1 is SQVTM and CDR2 ANQGSEA. Here the CDR3 DNA reads TGCAGCGTTGTTACCGGCAACCCTCCGAACACCGGGGAGCTGTTTTTT. Amino acids: CSVVTGNPPNTGELFF.

This clone was detected only once. The rearrangement uses TRBV4-3 and TRBJ1-2; TRBD1 matches at 9 bases. The CDR3 runs to 15 residues. J gave up 7 bases and V 0 bases, and 6 bases lay outside the gene matches. Germline CDR1 LGHNA, CDR2 YSLEER. CDR3 DNA: TGCGCCAGCAGCCAAGATGGACAGGGGATAGGTGGCTACACCTTC. The encoded protein is CASSQDGQGIGGYTF.

The V call is TRBV30, the J call TRBJ1-5; D unresolved. Germline CDR1 is GTSNPN and CDR2 is SVGIG (reference sequence). The CDR3 has 13 residues. Between the trimmed V and J ends, which lost 2 bases and 3 bases, there was a span of 8 bases. CDR3 protein: CAWSQTYNQPQHF. CDR3 nucleotide sequence: TGTGCCTGGAGTCAGACATACAATCAGCCCCAGCATTTT.

CDR3 amino acids: CSVAQGLDSGNTIYF. CDR3 coding DNA: TGCAGCGTTGCGCAGGGGCTAGACTCTGGAAACACCATATATTTT. J is TRBJ1-3 and V is TRBV29-1, with D perhaps TRBD1 (6 bases). The V end was cut by 4 bases, the J end by 0 bases, with 13 bases between. The CDR3 is 15 residues long. Germline CDR1 and CDR2: SQVTM and ANQGSEA.

This clone was observed a handful of times. In DNA, the CDR3 is TGTGCCATCAGTGATCAGGGAAAGGTTGTTGAAAAACTGTTTTTT. Amino acid sequence: CAISDQGKVVEKLFF. This chain joins TRBV10-3 and TRBJ1-4; tentative D call: TRBD1 (5 bases). This CDR3 has 15 amino acids. The V gene lost 3 bases and the J gene lost 7 bases, with 15 bases spanning the gap. Germline CDR1 reads ENHRY; CDR2 reads SYGVKD.

This clone has only a few counts. The chain employs TRBV30 and TRBJ1-5; 7 nucleotides agree with TRBD1. Germline assignment: CDR1 GTSNPN and CDR2 SVGIG (reference sequence). J gave up 4 bases and V 4 bases, and 4 bases lay outside the gene matches. CDR3 size: 13 residues. The CDR3: CAWTGGTNQPQHF. The DNA for the CDR3 is TGTGCCTGGACAGGGGGAACGAATCAGCCCCAGCATTTT.

This clone was seen a handful of times. The chain has TRBV7-6 and TRBJ2-5; 8 positions match TRBD2. Germline V gives CDR1 SGHVS, CDR2 FNYEAQ. The V and J ends lost 5 bases and 5 bases, in that order; junction bases with no gene match: 10. The CDR3 sequence is 15 residues long. In DNA form, the CDR3 reads TGTGCCAGCAGCGGAGAAGGGCGGGGGGCCGAGACCCAGTACTTC. Translated, it gives CASSGEGRGAETQYF.

This clone was observed a handful of times. CDR3 amino acids: CASGQPGLASNEQFF. CDR3 in DNA: TGTGCTAGTGGTCAACCGGGACTAGCATCAAATGAGCAGTTCTTC. The rearrangement joins TRBV12-5 to TRBJ2-1; 9 positions match TRBD2. After removal of 5 bases from V and 7 bases from J, the junction contained 9 bases not matched to a gene. CDR1 and CDR2 from the germline V gene are LGHNT and FRNRAP. This CDR3 spans 15 amino acids.

This clone was recorded a few times. This rearrangement joins TRBV6-6 to TRBJ2-5, with TRBD2 matching 9 bases. Germline-derived CDR1 and CDR2 are MNHNY and SVGAGI (reference sequence). The CDR3 length is 15 residues. Losses at the gene ends were 5 bases for V and 5 bases for J; bases not matched to a gene: 9. DNA of the CDR3: TGTGCCAGCAGTCGCGGGGGGGGTGCATCCGAGACCCAGTACTTC. This codes for CASSRGGGASETQYF.

The chain carries TRBV7-9 and TRBJ2-1; no reliable D call. V was trimmed by 3 bases and J by 10 bases, leaving 7 bases between them. In germline, CDR1 is SEHNR, CDR2 FQNEAQ (reference sequence). The CDR3 sequence is 11 residues long. CDR3 bases: TGTGCCAGCAGCTTGGTGGGGGAGCAGTTCTTC. Its protein product is CASSLVGEQFF.

The table lists this clone with a count of one. Other DNA sequences from this sample encode an identical CDR3 as well. The gene calls are TRBV29-1 and TRBJ1-1; unclear D gene. The CDR3 covers 11 residues. Germline-derived CDR1 and CDR2 are SQVTM and ANQGSEA. Trimming stripped 4 bases from V and 5 bases from J, with 8 bases between. CDR3 nucleotides: TGCAGCGTTGTCCGGGTTACTGAAGCTTTCTTT. Amino acid sequence: CSVVRVTEAFF.

The chain combines TRBV30 with TRBJ2-7; 14 nucleotides align to TRBD2. Germline trimming cut 7 bases from V and 3 bases from J; bases unmatched to any gene: 8. There are 15 residues in the CDR3. Germline loops: CDR1 GTSNPN, CDR2 SVGIG (reference sequence). CDR3 nucleotides: TGTGCCTACAAGGGACTAGCGGGGGACGGCTACGAGCAGTACTTC. Its translation: CAYKGLAGDGYEQYF.

The CDR3: CASSLGQLNSPLHF. Written as DNA, the CDR3 is TGTGCCAGCAGCTTAGGACAACTTAATTCACCCCTCCACTTT. V is TRBV7-9 and J is TRBJ1-6; D is unresolved. Trimming took off 1 base at V and 6 bases at J, with 7 bases between the two ends. The germline V gene has CDR1 SEHNR and CDR2 FQNEAQ (reference sequence). The CDR3 has 14 residues.

This rearrangement joins TRBV6-6 to TRBJ1-5, with unresolved D. Germline V lookup: CDR1 MNHNY, CDR2 SVGAGI (reference sequence). The CDR3 has 15 amino acids. V dropped 5 bases and J dropped 1 base, with 12 bases sitting between them. CDR3 loop: CASSLSTGSNQPQHF. The CDR3 coding sequence is TGTGCCAGCAGTCTTTCGACGGGGAGCAATCAGCCCCAGCATTTT.

DNA of the CDR3: TGTGCCAGCAGCTTAGACCCCAAAAACACCATATATTTT. Translation: CASSLDPKNTIYF. The chain links TRBV7-6 to TRBJ1-3; D is undetermined. V was cut by 1 base and J by 6 bases, with 7 bases left in between. CDR3 length: 13 residues. In germline, CDR1 is SGHVS, CDR2 FNYEAQ.